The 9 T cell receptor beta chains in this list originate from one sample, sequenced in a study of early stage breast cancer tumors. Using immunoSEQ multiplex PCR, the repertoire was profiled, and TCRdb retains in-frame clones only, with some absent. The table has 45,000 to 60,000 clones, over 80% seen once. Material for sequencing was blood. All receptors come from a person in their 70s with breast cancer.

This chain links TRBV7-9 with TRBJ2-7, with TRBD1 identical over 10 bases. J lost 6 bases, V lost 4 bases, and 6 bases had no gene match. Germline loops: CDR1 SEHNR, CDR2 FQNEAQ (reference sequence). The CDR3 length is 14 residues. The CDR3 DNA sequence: TGTGCCAGCAGCTCTGCGGGACAGGGGTTCGAGCAGTACTTC. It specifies CASSSAGQGFEQYF.

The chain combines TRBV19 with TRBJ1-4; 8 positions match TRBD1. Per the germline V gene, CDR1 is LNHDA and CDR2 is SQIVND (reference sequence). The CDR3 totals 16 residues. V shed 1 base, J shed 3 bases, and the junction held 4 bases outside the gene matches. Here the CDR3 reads CASSIGTGMANEKLFF. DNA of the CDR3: TGTGCCAGTAGTATAGGGACAGGGATGGCTAATGAAAAACTGTTTTTT.

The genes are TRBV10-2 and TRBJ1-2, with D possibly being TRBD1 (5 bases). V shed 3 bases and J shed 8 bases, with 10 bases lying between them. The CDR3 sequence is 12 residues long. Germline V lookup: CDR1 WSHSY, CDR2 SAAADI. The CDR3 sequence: CASSEGDRGYTF. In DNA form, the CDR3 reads TGCGCCAGCAGTGAAGGGGATAGGGGCTACACCTTC.

The CDR3 DNA reads as TGCGCCAGCAGCGCCCAGGTGGGCAGGGGTGAAAAACTGTTTTTT. Its translation: CASSAQVGRGEKLFF. The rearrangement links TRBV5-1 to TRBJ1-4; D might be TRBD1 (6 bases). Germline V gene sequence: CDR1 SGHRS, CDR2 YFSETQ. Between the trimmed V and J ends, which lost 4 bases and 7 bases, there was a span of 17 bases. The CDR3 covers 15 residues.

CDR3: CASSLGTSGSLQETQYF. In DNA form, the CDR3 reads TGTGCCAGCAGCTTGGGGACTAGCGGGAGTCTGCAAGAGACCCAGTACTTC. This chain uses TRBV5-8 with TRBJ2-5; 13 nucleotides agree with TRBD2. V shed 0 bases and J 2 bases; nucleotides not matched to a gene: 4. This CDR3 comprises 17 residues. Germline CDR1 reads SGHTS; CDR2 reads YDEGEE.

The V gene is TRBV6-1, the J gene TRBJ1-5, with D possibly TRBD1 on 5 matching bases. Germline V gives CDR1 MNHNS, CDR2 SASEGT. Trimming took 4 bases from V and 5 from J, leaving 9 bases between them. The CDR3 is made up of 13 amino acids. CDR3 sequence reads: CASSGDRDQPQHF. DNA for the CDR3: TGTGCCAGCAGTGGAGACAGAGATCAGCCCCAGCATTTT.

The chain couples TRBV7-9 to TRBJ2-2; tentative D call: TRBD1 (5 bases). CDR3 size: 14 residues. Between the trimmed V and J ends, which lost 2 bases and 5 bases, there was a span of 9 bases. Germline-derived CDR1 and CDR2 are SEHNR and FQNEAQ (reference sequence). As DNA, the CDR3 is TGTGCCAGCAGCTTAATCCAGGGAACCGGGGAGCTGTTTTTT. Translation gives CASSLIQGTGELFF.

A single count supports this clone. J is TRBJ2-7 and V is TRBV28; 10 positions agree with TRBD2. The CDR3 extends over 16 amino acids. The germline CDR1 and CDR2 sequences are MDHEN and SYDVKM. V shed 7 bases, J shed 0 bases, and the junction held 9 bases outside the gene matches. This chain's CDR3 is CASNLAGAGGSYEQYF. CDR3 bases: TGTGCCAGCAACCTAGCGGGAGCGGGGGGCTCCTACGAGCAGTACTTC. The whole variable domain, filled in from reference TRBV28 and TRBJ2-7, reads DVKVTQSSRYLVKRTGEKVFLECVQDMDHENMFWYRQDPGLGLRLIYFSYDVKMKEKGDIPEGYSVSREKKERFSLILESASTNQTSMYLCASNLAGAGGSYEQYFGPGTRLTVT.

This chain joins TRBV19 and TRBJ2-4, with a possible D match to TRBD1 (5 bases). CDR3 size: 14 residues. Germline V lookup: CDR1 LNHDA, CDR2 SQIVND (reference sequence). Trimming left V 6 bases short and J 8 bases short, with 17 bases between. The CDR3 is CASSSPGSLDIQYF. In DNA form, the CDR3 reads TGTGCCAGTAGCTCCCCAGGGTCCCTGGACATTCAGTACTTC.